These 13 T cell receptor beta chains share one sample of origin, sequenced in a study of shared clonotypes between healthy human individuals. Some clones are missing from TCRdb's copy, which holds only in-frame ones; the method was immunoSEQ multiplex PCR. There are millions of clones in the sample; over 85% occur only once, and 0.39% lies in the top ten. The sample comprised naive CD4+ T cells from PBMCs. The subset: CD45RA+ positively selected. The receptors originated from a man in his late teens or twenties in good health. Some clones in this sample may be carry-over from other donors' samples.

The genes are TRBV2 and TRBJ1-1; 7 bases are shared with TRBD1. Germline V CDR1 and CDR2: SNHLY, FYNNEI. J was trimmed by 6 bases and V by 9 bases; bases with no gene match: 4. CDR3 length: 11 amino acids. The CDR3 coding sequence is TGTGCCAGTCGACAGGGCGCTGAAGCTTTCTTT. As protein: CASRQGAEAFF.

This chain joins TRBV5-4 and TRBJ1-6; D perhaps matches TRBD1 (6 bases). Trimming removed 2 bases from V and 10 bases from J, with 13 bases in between. This CDR3 region has 14 residues. CDR1 is SGHNT, CDR2 YYREEE, per germline (reference sequence). The DNA for the CDR3 is TGTGCCAGCAGCTTACAGGGCGTGGGGTCACCCCTCCACTTT. Its protein is CASSLQGVGSPLHF.

The chain has TRBV2 and TRBJ2-3; 11 positions agree with TRBD1. Germline V gene sequence: CDR1 SNHLY, CDR2 FYNNEI. With V trimmed by 10 bases and J by 2 bases, 2 bases remained unmatched. CDR3 length equals 13 residues. The CDR3 DNA is TGTGCCACCGGACAGGGGGCCACAGATACGCAGTATTTT. As protein: CATGQGATDTQYF.

This chain links TRBV7-9 with TRBJ2-5, with D unresolved. Looked up from germline, CDR1 is SEHNR and CDR2 is FQNEAQ (reference sequence). This CDR3 is built from 13 residues. Trimming cost V 2 bases and J 5 bases, with 9 bases left between them. CDR3 loop: CASSLLGWETQYF. The DNA of the CDR3 is TGTGCCAGCAGCTTACTGGGGTGGGAGACCCAGTACTTC.

This chain uses TRBV5-4 with TRBJ2-7; unclear D gene. Trimming removed 4 bases at V and 0 bases at J, with 5 bases between. The CDR3 totals 12 residues. The germline CDR1 and CDR2 sequences are SGHNT and YYREEE (reference sequence). The CDR3 DNA is TGTGCCAGCAGCAAATCCTCCTACGAGCAGTACTTC. Encoded protein: CASSKSSYEQYF.

This clone showed up just once. The final CDR3 position lacks the conserved phenylalanine or tryptophan, pointing to a likely read error. The chain carries TRBV2 and TRBJ2-7; D not resolved. This CDR3 has 17 residues. Trimming took 0 bases from V and 0 from J, leaving 15 bases between them. Germline assignment: CDR1 SNHLY and CDR2 FYNNEI. For the CDR3, the DNA is TGTGCCAGCAGTGAAGCGCTTCGACTGGCTAGCTCCTACGAGCAGTACTCC. Its translation: CASSEALRLASSYEQYS.

To note about this clone: Other DNA sequences in this sample translate to the same CDR3. The rearrangement joins TRBV11-2 to TRBJ2-2; D is uncertain. The CDR3 has 15 amino acids. Germline V lookup: CDR1 SGHAT, CDR2 FQNNGV. V lost 1 base and J lost 1, with 7 bases in between. This CDR3 is CASSLGLWNTGELFF. CDR3 in DNA: TGTGCCAGCAGCTTAGGATTGTGGAACACCGGGGAGCTGTTTTTT. The whole variable domain, filled in from reference TRBV11-2 and TRBJ2-2, reads EAGVAQSPRYKIIEKRQSVAFWCNPISGHATLYWYQQILGQGPKLLIQFQNNGVVDDSQLPKDRFSAERLKGVDSTLKIQPAKLEDSAVYLCASSLGLWNTGELFFGEGSRLTVL.

The chain joins TRBV6-5 to TRBJ1-2, with a tentative D call TRBD1 (5 bases). CDR1 MNHEY and CDR2 SVGAGI come from the germline V gene. CDR3 length: 14 residues. V shed 5 bases and J shed 4 bases, with 14 bases lying between them. The CDR3 bases are TGTGCCAGCAGTCGCACAATAAGGGGCTATGGCTACACCTTC. It is translated as CASSRTIRGYGYTF.

V is TRBV5-4 and J is TRBJ2-1; 7 bases fit TRBD2. Germline V lookup: CDR1 SGHNT, CDR2 YYREEE (reference sequence). The CDR3 length is 16 residues. The V gene end was trimmed by 0 bases and the J gene end by 4 bases; junction bases not matched to a gene: 7. CDR3 nucleotide sequence: TGTGCCAGCAGCTTGGCCAGTGGGAGGGCGTACAATGAGCAGTTCTTC. Amino acid sequence: CASSLASGRAYNEQFF.

This chain connects TRBV5-6 to TRBJ1-1; 8 positions agree with TRBD1. Trimming cost V 3 bases and J 0 bases; bases outside gene matches: 1. Germline values: CDR1 SGHDT, CDR2 YYEEEE. This CDR3 region has 14 residues. The CDR3 sequence is CASSWDRMNTEAFF. The CDR3, as DNA: TGTGCCAGCAGCTGGGACAGGATGAACACTGAAGCTTTCTTT.

V gene TRBV7-9 combines with J gene TRBJ2-3, with TRBD2 as a possible D gene (5 bases). The germline V gene encodes CDR1 SEHNR and CDR2 FQNEAQ (reference sequence). Trimming removed 7 bases at V and 0 bases at J, with 14 bases between. The CDR3 extends over 15 amino acids. CDR3 residues: CASTPGFTSTDTQYF. Here the CDR3 DNA reads TGTGCCAGCACCCCGGGATTCACTAGCACAGATACGCAGTATTTT.

With regard to this clone: The sample contains more than one DNA sequence encoding this CDR3. The J gene is TRBJ1-1, the V gene TRBV7-3; a weak D match, TRBD1 (5 bases). The CDR3 loop spans 14 amino acids. Germline CDR1 is SGHTA and CDR2 is FQGTGA. V shed 2 bases and J shed 3 bases, with 10 bases lying between them. For the CDR3, the DNA is TGTGCCAGCAGCTTACGTGGCAGGGACACTGAAGCTTTCTTT. Translated: CASSLRGRDTEAFF.

The chain uses TRBV10-1 and TRBJ1-5, with D uncertain. The V gene lost 7 bases and the J gene lost 3 bases, with 13 bases spanning the gap. Germline V lookup: CDR1 WNHNN, CDR2 SYGVQD (reference sequence). CDR3 length: 14 amino acids. Written as DNA, the CDR3 is TGCGCCAGCAACATCGGACGGTTCAATCAGCCCCAGCATTTT. As protein: CASNIGRFNQPQHF.